This T cell receptor (beta chain) appears in the sequencing data of a study of blood T cell repertoires in COVID-19. About the research overall: In each case, the material was cDNA or gDNA derived from T cells, B-cell-depleted T cells, or PBMCs.

Original processing methods: Counts of nucleated cells, estimated from reference gene primer amplification, were obtained. Sequencing used immunoSEQ multiplex PCR; TCRdb keeps in-frame clones, though not all of them. The V and J calls and clone size are taken from that table; D and trimming were inferred from the DNA. The sample yields roughly 200,000 clones, 82% seen once. This CDR3 region has 15 residues. V was shortened by 0 bases and J by 3 bases, with 12 bases between the two germline ends. This rearrangement joins TRBV23-1 to TRBJ2-7, with TRBD1 as a possible D gene (5 bases). TRBV23-1 is sorted into the ORF group, with uncertain function. This receptor was taken from a woman in her fifties or sixties with COVID-19, enrolled during active disease. What was sequenced was peripheral blood. The CDR3 DNA sequence: TGCGCCAGCAGTCAATCGGCCAGGGAAGGCTACGAGCAGTACTTC. Encoded protein: CASSQSAREGYEQYF.